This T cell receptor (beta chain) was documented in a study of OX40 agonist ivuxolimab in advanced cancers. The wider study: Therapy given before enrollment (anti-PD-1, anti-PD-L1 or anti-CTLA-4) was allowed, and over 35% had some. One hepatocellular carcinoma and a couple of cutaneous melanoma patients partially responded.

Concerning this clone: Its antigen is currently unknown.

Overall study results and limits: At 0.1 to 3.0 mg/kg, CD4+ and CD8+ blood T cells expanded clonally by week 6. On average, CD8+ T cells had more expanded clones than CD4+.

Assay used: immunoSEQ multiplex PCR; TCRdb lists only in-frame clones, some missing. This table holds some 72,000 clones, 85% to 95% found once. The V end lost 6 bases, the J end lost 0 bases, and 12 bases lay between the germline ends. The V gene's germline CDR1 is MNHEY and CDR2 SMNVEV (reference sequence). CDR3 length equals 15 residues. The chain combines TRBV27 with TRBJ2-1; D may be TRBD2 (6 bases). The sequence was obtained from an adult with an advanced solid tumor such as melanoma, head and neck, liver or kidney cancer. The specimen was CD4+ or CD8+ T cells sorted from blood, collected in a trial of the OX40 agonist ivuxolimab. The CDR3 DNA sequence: TGTGCCAGCAGCCCGGGGGTGAGCTCCTACAATGAGCAGTTCTTC. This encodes CASSPGVSSYNEQFF.